This TCR beta chain was captured by sequencing in a study of TIL therapy for anti-PD-1-resistant metastatic lung cancer. Across the study: Tumors had a median PD-L1 proportion score of about 6%.

Sequencing used immunoSEQ v3. Sequencing depth was about 2 million read pairs for survey level, roughly 4.5-6 million for deep. Using immunoSEQ multiplex PCR, the repertoire was profiled, and TCRdb retains in-frame clones only, with some absent. The sample consists of about 95,000 clones, about 71% of them appearing once. CDR1 is MNHEY and CDR2 is SMNVEV in the germline V gene (reference sequence). Trimming took off 6 bases at V and 4 bases at J, with 10 bases between the two ends. The CDR3 spans 13 residues. Time point described: pre-treatment sample, taken before nivolumab and TIL therapy. Tumor tissue came from excised metastases, mostly pleural nodules or supraclavicular lymph nodes.

The sequences come from tumor tissue, collected at baseline. The rearrangement joins TRBV27 to TRBJ1-5; D may be TRBD1 (5 bases). The sequence was collected from a person between 30 and 80 years old with non-small cell lung cancer. CDR3 protein: CASSKEGNQPQHF. The CDR3 coding sequence is TGTGCCAGCAGCAAGGAGGGGAATCAGCCCCAGCATTTT.